This is a list of T cell receptor beta chains from one sample in a study of CD8 T cells in Susac syndrome. TCRdb passed the immunoSEQ multiplex PCR reads through MiXCR, listing each CDR3 protein once. This sample has some 190,000 distinct CDR3 sequences, with around 95% found just once. Input material: CD4+ T cells from PBMCs. The receptors were gathered from a human donor with multiple sclerosis. Each CDR3 is given without its conserved first and last residue. A D gene is named only where the DNA matches it firmly.

-	TRBV20-1	13	SAKDYLLALGGYT
TRBD1	TRBV25-1	13	ASSESDRGREKLF
-	TRBV19	15	ASRILDGREGRTEAF
TRBD1	TRBV4-2	11	ASSAGQGRGYT
-	TRBV20-1	13	SARVGPGHYNEQF
-	TRBV15	12	ATRSEGKSYEQY
-	TRBV7-6	13	ASSLAGGLRNEQF
-	TRBV2	16	ASTLRLGVDLAKNIQY
-	TRBV3-1	12	ASSLLQGYNEQF
TRBD1	TRBV18	15	ASSRSTPDRWGREQF
TRBD1	TRBV3-1	13	ASSRVGTVNTEAF
-	TRBV5-1	11	ASSLVATGELF
TRBD2	TRBV3-1	15	ASSPGLAGGPAGELF
-	TRBV20-1	10	SARNWDYGYT
TRBD1	TRBV7-9	12	ASSTGTAHNIQY
TRBD1	TRBV18	13	ASSLSGQLNTEAF
TRBD2	TRBV7-9	14	ASSARSGDQSYEQY
TRBD1	TRBV4-2	14	ASSNTPGGDQETQY
TRBD1	TRBV5-1	12	ASSPGQLGETQY
-	TRBV14	13	ASSPNLQPLTEAF
TRBD1	TRBV20-1	11	SARGEGAYGYT
-	TRBV12-3/TRBV12-4	12	ASRPTGNTGELF
TRBD1	TRBV11-1	14	ASSSNMGQGFDTQY
-	TRBV9	13	ASSPRLATMDEQF
TRBD1	TRBV29-1	12	SGRGTGVTGELF
TRBD1	TRBV7-9	12	ASSSTGTHNEQF
-	TRBV11-3	14	ASSLDQTGRNTEAF
-	TRBV20-1	11	SARVPSASPLH
-	TRBV25-1	11	ASSEFIPYGYT